The 21 T cell receptor beta chains presented below share a single source sample, sequenced in a study of blood T cell repertoires in COVID-19. Profiled with immunoSEQ multiplex PCR; TCRdb holds only in-frame clones, not every one. The data contain about 150,000 clones, approximately 83% of them singletons. The sequenced material came from peripheral blood. All receptors derive from a man between 65 and 85 years old with acute or convalescent COVID-19.

The chain carries TRBV4-3 and TRBJ2-1, with 8 bases aligning to TRBD2. Per the germline V gene, CDR1 is LGHNA and CDR2 is YSLEER. The CDR3 loop spans 17 amino acids. V trimming: 0 bases; J trimming: 6 bases; junction bases outside the gene matches: 10. The CDR3 sequence is CASSQEGLAGEVNEQFF. CDR3 DNA sequence: TGCGCCAGCAGCCAAGAGGGTCTAGCGGGTGAGGTCAATGAGCAGTTCTTC.

The chain is built from TRBV15 and TRBJ1-4; the D gene is possibly TRBD1 (5 bases). Per germline, CDR1 LNHNV and CDR2 YYDKDF (reference sequence). This CDR3 spans 17 amino acids. With 2 bases removed from V and 8 bases from J, the gap between germline ends came to 21 bases. The CDR3 here is CATSRPTSGLGGEKLFF. CDR3 DNA: TGTGCCACCAGCAGACCAACTTCAGGGTTAGGAGGGGAAAAACTGTTTTTT.

The V gene is TRBV5-1, the J gene TRBJ1-2; TRBD1 matches 8 bases. With V trimmed by 3 bases and J by 9 bases, 7 bases remained unmatched. The V gene's germline CDR1 is SGHRS and CDR2 YFSETQ. The CDR3 spans 13 residues. CDR3 nucleotide sequence: TGCGCCAGCAGCTCGGACAGGGAGGAACGCTACACCTTC. It translates to CASSSDREERYTF.

This sequence joins TRBV3-1 (or the pseudogene TRBV3-2) and TRBJ2-2, with TRBD2 matching 8 bases. CDR1 is LGHDT and CDR2 is YNNKEL in the germline V gene (reference sequence). V shed 6 bases, J shed 4 bases, and the junction held 10 bases outside the gene matches. The CDR3 loop spans 16 amino acids. The CDR3: CASRPTSGGGTGELFF. The CDR3 nucleotides read TGTGCCAGCAGACCCACTAGCGGCGGGGGCACCGGGGAGCTGTTTTTT.

The chain is built from TRBV7-8 and TRBJ2-3; 10 bases line up with TRBD1. V shed 5 bases, J shed 1 base, and the junction held 3 bases outside the gene matches. This CDR3 region has 15 residues. Germline V CDR1 and CDR2: SGHVS, FQNEAQ. The CDR3 sequence: CASSPGTGGTDTQYF. The CDR3 DNA reads as TGTGCCAGCAGCCCCGGGACAGGGGGCACAGATACGCAGTATTTT. Complete variable domain (other parts from reference TRBV7-8 and TRBJ2-3): GAGVSQSPRYKVAKRGQDVALRCDPISGHVSLFWYQQALGQGPEFLTYFQNEAQLDKSGLPSDRFFAERPEGSVSTLKIQRTQQEDSAVYLCASSPGTGGTDTQYFGPGTRLTVL.

The J gene is TRBJ1-2, the V gene TRBV6-6, with D hard to call. V lost 7 bases, J lost 0 bases, and 6 bases lay in between. CDR1 and CDR2 (germline): MNHNY, SVGAGI (reference sequence). The CDR3 runs to 12 residues. This CDR3 reads CASTGANYGYTF. For the CDR3, the DNA is TGTGCCAGCACGGGAGCTAACTATGGCTACACCTTC.

The chain links TRBV5-1 to TRBJ2-3; D gene unclear. The CDR3 length is 11 residues. The V gene lost 3 bases and the J gene lost 5 bases, with 4 bases spanning the gap. Germline CDR1 reads SGHRS; CDR2 reads YFSETQ. CDR3 loop: CASSYGDTQYF. The CDR3 nucleotides read TGCGCCAGCAGCTACGGAGATACGCAGTATTTT.

The chain joins TRBV19 to TRBJ2-7; perhaps TRBD1 as D (6 bases). Looked up from germline, CDR1 is LNHDA and CDR2 is SQIVND (reference sequence). V shed 4 bases and J shed 4 bases, with 17 bases lying between them. The CDR3 loop spans 15 amino acids. The CDR3 here is CASSNSRRGGYEQYF. Written as DNA, the CDR3 is TGTGCCAGTAGTAATTCCCGCAGGGGCGGTTACGAGCAGTACTTC.

The DNA for the CDR3 is TGTGCCAGCAGCCCAGAGGGGGCCCGGAACACTGAAGCTTTCTTT. The encoded protein is CASSPEGARNTEAFF. The chain has TRBV11-1 and TRBJ1-1; 7 bases agree with TRBD1. Germline V gene data show CDR1 as SGHAT and CDR2 as FQDESV (reference sequence). The CDR3 runs 15 residues. V lost 5 bases, J lost 1 base, and 7 bases stayed unmatched.

J is TRBJ2-5 and V is TRBV6-5; 7 bases agree with TRBD2. CDR1 and CDR2 from the germline V gene are MNHEY and SVGAGI. The junction had 8 bases not matched to a gene; V was cut back by 6 bases and J by 1 base. The CDR3 has 15 amino acids. In nucleotides, the CDR3 is TGTGCCAGCAGAATCGGAGGGAGGGTCCAAGAGACCCAGTACTTC. Amino acids: CASRIGGRVQETQYF.

This clone has only a few counts. The chain is built from TRBV5-8 and TRBJ2-7; D uncertain. The germline gives CDR1 SGHTS, CDR2 YDEGEE. The V gene lost 2 bases and the J gene lost 3 bases, with 15 bases spanning the gap. The CDR3 totals 15 residues. CDR3 coding DNA: TGTGCCAGCAGCTTAGTAACAGAATATTTCTACGAGCAGTACTTC. As protein: CASSLVTEYFYEQYF.

The chain is built from TRBV27 and TRBJ2-3, with 9 positions matching TRBD2. From germline, CDR1 is MNHEY and CDR2 SMNVEV (reference sequence). V shed 8 bases and J 4 bases; nucleotides not matched to a gene: 7. The CDR3 spans 14 residues. The CDR3 nucleotides read TGTGCCAGCGGCGGTCAGCGGGAGGCAGATACGCAGTATTTT. This translates into CASGGQREADTQYF.

The chain uses TRBV7-8 and TRBJ1-1, with D possibly being TRBD1 (6 bases). Germline values: CDR1 SGHVS, CDR2 FQNEAQ. This CDR3 region has 15 residues. Trimming left V 5 bases short and J 2 bases short, with 15 bases between. The CDR3 bases are TGTGCCAGCAGCCCTCAGGGGACGGTTAACACTGAAGCTTTCTTT. Translation gives CASSPQGTVNTEAFF.

V and J are TRBV6-5 and TRBJ2-3; 10 nucleotides agree with TRBD2. V lost 0 bases and J lost 2; bases outside the gene matches: 2. This CDR3 has 16 amino acids. Looked up from germline, CDR1 is MNHEY and CDR2 is SVGAGI. CDR3 DNA sequence: TGTGCCAGCAGTTACTCCGGACTAGCGGACACAGATACGCAGTATTTT. Translating it yields CASSYSGLADTDTQYF.

The V gene is TRBV19, the J gene TRBJ2-1; tentatively, D is TRBD2 (6 bases). Trimming pared 7 bases from V and 0 bases from J, leaving 13 bases between. The CDR3 is made up of 15 amino acids. Per germline, CDR1 LNHDA and CDR2 SQIVND (reference sequence). Here the CDR3 reads CASMEGPSSYNEQFF. The CDR3 region has the DNA TGTGCCAGTATGGAGGGCCCAAGCTCCTACAATGAGCAGTTCTTC.

There are a few counts of this clone. The J gene is TRBJ2-7, the V gene TRBV5-4, with a weak D call TRBD2 (5 bases). Trimming cost V 0 bases and J 5 bases, with 9 bases left between them. CDR3 length equals 13 residues. Germline CDR1 reads SGHNT; CDR2 reads YYREEE (reference sequence). The DNA of the CDR3 is TGTGCCAGCAGCTTGGACCCCGGGGACGAGCAGTACTTC. Amino acid sequence: CASSLDPGDEQYF. Full variable domain (rest looked up from reference TRBV5-4 and TRBJ2-7): ETGVTQSPTHLIKTRGQQVTLRCSSQSGHNTVSWYQQALGQGPQFIFQYYREEENGRGNFPPRFSGLQFPNYSSELNVNALELDDSALYLCASSLDPGDEQYFGPGTRLTVT.

The chain combines TRBV30 with TRBJ2-5; tentatively, D is TRBD1 (5 bases). The CDR3 is made up of 12 amino acids. From germline, CDR1 is GTSNPN and CDR2 SVGIG (reference sequence). The V end was cut by 2 bases, the J end by 5 bases, with 9 bases between. Here the CDR3 reads CAWSRGEETQYF. CDR3 DNA sequence: TGTGCCTGGAGTAGGGGTGAGGAGACCCAGTACTTC.

The rearrangement links TRBV27 to TRBJ2-7, with a possible D match to TRBD2 (6 bases). This CDR3 has 13 residues. Germline values: CDR1 MNHEY, CDR2 SMNVEV (reference sequence). V dropped 4 bases and J dropped 1 base, with 8 bases sitting between them. The CDR3 nucleotides read TGTGCCAGCAGTTATGCGGGGTCCTACGAGCAGTACTTC. Translating gives CASSYAGSYEQYF.

The genes are TRBV6-2 or TRBV6-3 and TRBJ2-6; D is tentatively TRBD1 or TRBD2 (5 bases each). Germline CDR1 MNHEY, CDR2 SVGEGT. This CDR3 contains 14 residues. V was pared by 6 bases and J by 2 bases, with 8 bases between. The CDR3 region is CASSRGAGANVLTF. Written as DNA, the CDR3 is TGTGCCAGCAGCCGGGGCGCTGGGGCCAACGTCCTGACTTTC.

The chain links TRBV15 to TRBJ1-5; 7 positions agree with TRBD1. Germline trimming cut 1 base from V and 4 bases from J; bases unmatched to any gene: 7. The germline V gene has CDR1 LNHNV and CDR2 YYDKDF (reference sequence). The length of the CDR3 is 16 residues. The CDR3 here is CATSRGGAGGNQPQHF. CDR3 in DNA: TGTGCCACCAGCAGAGGAGGGGCAGGGGGAAATCAGCCCCAGCATTTT. Full variable domain (missing parts from reference TRBV15 and TRBJ1-5): DAMVIQNPRYQVTQFGKPVTLSCSQTLNHNVMYWYQQKSSQAPKLLFHYYDKDFNNEADTPDNFQSRRPNTSFCFLDIRSPGLGDTAMYLCATSRGGAGGNQPQHFGDGTRLSIL.

CDR3 residues: CASSAGTTLSTGELFF. CDR3 nucleotide sequence: TGTGCCAGCAGCGCCGGGACTACCCTAAGCACCGGGGAGCTGTTTTTT. The rearrangement uses TRBV14 and TRBJ2-2, with 7 bases aligning to TRBD2. Germline V gives CDR1 SGHDN, CDR2 FVKESK. V shed 5 bases and J 4 bases; nucleotides not matched to a gene: 10. The CDR3 totals 16 residues.